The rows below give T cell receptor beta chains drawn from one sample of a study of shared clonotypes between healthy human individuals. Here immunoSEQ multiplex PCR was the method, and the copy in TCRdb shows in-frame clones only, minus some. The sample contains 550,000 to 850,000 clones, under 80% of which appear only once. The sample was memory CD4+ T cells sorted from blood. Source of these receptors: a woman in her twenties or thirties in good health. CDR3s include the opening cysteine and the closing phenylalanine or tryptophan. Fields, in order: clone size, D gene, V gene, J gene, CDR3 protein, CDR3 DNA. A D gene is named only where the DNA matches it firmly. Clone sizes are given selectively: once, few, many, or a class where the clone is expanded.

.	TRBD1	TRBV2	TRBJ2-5	CASRGLGQGGGTQYF	TGTGCCAGCAGAGGCCTGGGACAGGGAGGGGGGACCCAGTACTTC
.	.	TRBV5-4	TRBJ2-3	CASSSDRPNTQYF	TGTGCCAGCAGCTCTGACAGGCCTAATACGCAGTATTTT
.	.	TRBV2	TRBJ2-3	CATRQGTDTQYF	TGTGCCACGAGACAGGGCACAGATACGCAGTATTTT
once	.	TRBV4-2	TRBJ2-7	CASSQEWKSYEQYF	TGTGCCAGCAGCCAAGAGTGGAAATCCTACGAGCAGTACTTC
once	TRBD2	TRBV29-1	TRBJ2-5	CSVAGTSGKETQYF	TGCAGCGTTGCCGGGACTAGCGGAAAAGAGACCCAGTACTTC
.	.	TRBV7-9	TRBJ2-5	CASSSLVRTYQETQYF	TGTGCCAGCAGCTCCTTGGTACGAACGTACCAAGAGACCCAGTACTTC
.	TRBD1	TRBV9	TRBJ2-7	CASSVDVGTVYEQYF	TGTGCCAGCAGCGTAGACGTAGGGACAGTTTACGAGCAGTACTTC
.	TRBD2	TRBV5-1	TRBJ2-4	CASSLGVAGAKNIQYF	TGCGCCAGCAGCTTAGGTGTAGCGGGAGCCAAAAACATTCAGTACTTC
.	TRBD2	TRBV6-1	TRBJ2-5	CASSVSGSRETQYF	TGTGCCAGCAGTGTGAGCGGGAGTAGAGAGACCCAGTACTTC
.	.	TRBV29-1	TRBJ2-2	CSAGGRYTGELFF	TGCAGCGCCGGGGGTCGTTATACCGGGGAGCTGTTTTTT
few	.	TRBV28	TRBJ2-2	CASTPGPDRGGELFF	TGTGCCAGCACCCCAGGTCCTGACCGGGGCGGGGAGCTGTTTTTT
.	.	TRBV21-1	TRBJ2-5	CASSKGQQETQYF	TGTGCCAGCAGCAAAGGACAGCAAGAGACCCAGTACTTC
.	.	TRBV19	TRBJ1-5	CASSPRGDAVYSNQPQHF	TGTGCCAGTAGTCCGCGGGGGGACGCCGTTTATAGCAATCAGCCCCAGCATTTT
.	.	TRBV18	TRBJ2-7	CASSVRDGPYEQYF	TGTGCCAGCTCGGTCCGGGACGGACCCTACGAGCAGTACTTC
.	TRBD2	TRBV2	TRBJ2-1	CASSGPLAGVFNEQFF	TGTGCCAGCAGTGGACCACTAGCGGGAGTCTTCAATGAGCAGTTCTTC
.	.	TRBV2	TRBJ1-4	CASSEAKVANEKLFF	TGTGCCAGCAGTGAAGCCAAGGTGGCTAATGAAAAACTGTTTTTT
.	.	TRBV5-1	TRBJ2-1	CASRALTANEQFF	TGCGCCAGCAGGGCACTCACTGCCAATGAGCAGTTCTTC
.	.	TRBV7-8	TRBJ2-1	CASSLWGDPFGEQFF	TGTGCCAGCAGCTTGTGGGGGGACCCTTTTGGGGAGCAGTTCTTC
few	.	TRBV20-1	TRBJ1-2	CSARGGRDRLF	TGCAGTGCTAGAGGGGGCCGGGACCGTCTCTTC
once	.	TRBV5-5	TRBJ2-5	CASSFQVGETQYF	TGTGCCAGCAGCTTCCAGGTGGGGGAGACCCAGTACTTC
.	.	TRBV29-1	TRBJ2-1	CSVHSRVNEQFF	TGCAGCGTCCATTCGCGGGTTAATGAGCAGTTCTTC
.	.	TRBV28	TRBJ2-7	CASSFKAGTAAYEQYF	TGTGCCAGCAGTTTTAAGGCCGGGACCGCAGCCTACGAGCAGTACTTC
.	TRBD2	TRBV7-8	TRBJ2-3	CASRTTSGRRGDTQYF	TGTGCCAGCAGGACAACTAGCGGGAGGAGGGGAGATACGCAGTATTTT